These 32 T cell receptor beta chains were sequenced from one sample in a study of T cells in Graves' hyperthyroidism and ophthalmopathy. TCR beta CDR3 regions were amplified from RNA. First-round RT-PCR of the TCR CDR3 relied on the HTBI primer set. TCRdb independently ran MiXCR on the multiplex PCR reads; one entry per CDR3 protein. The sample has 490,000 or so distinct CDR3 sequences; just under 20% are singletons. The sample comprised blood. Receptors originate from a man in his forties or fifties with Graves' ophthalmopathy.

The chain is built from TRBV9 and TRBJ2-7, with D tentatively TRBD2 (6 bases). This CDR3 has 14 amino acids. The V gene's germline CDR1 is SGDLS and CDR2 YYNGEE. CDR3 region: CASGPARGSYEQYF. CDR3 coding DNA: TGTGCTAGCGGACCAGCGAGAGGGTCGTACGAGCAGTACTTC.

Notes on this clonotype: At one end, the junction sequence differs from germline, possibly due to a read error. The J gene is TRBJ1-2, the V gene TRBV18; 7 bases match TRBD1. Germline V gene lookup returns CDR1 KGHSH and CDR2 LQKENI. The length of the CDR3 is 14 residues. The CDR3 DNA follows: TGTGCCAGCTCGCCACAGGGGCCCAACGATGGCTACACCTTC. This sequence encodes CASSPQGPNDGYTF.

V and J are TRBV28 and TRBJ1-2, with D maybe TRBD1 (6 bases). The V end was cut by 6 bases, the J end by 2 bases, with 16 bases between. This CDR3 contains 15 residues. Per germline, CDR1 MDHEN and CDR2 SYDVKM. For the CDR3, the DNA is TGTGCCAGCAGCTTACCCGCCGGGACAAACTATGGCTACACCTTC. The encoded protein is CASSLPAGTNYGYTF.

The rearrangement joins TRBV29-1 to TRBJ1-2; maybe TRBD1 (6 bases). Per the germline V gene, CDR1 is SQVTM and CDR2 is ANQGSEA. The CDR3 consists of 13 residues. The germline V and J ends were trimmed by 4 bases and 2 bases, with 11 bases remaining between them. As DNA, the CDR3 is TGCAGCGTTGTGGAGAGGGGGAACTATGGCTACACCTTC. Translation gives CSVVERGNYGYTF. Filled out from reference TRBV29-1 and TRBJ1-2, the complete variable domain reads SAVISQKPSRDICQRGTSLTIQCQVDSQVTMMFWYRQQPGQSLTLIATANQGSEATYESGFVIDKFPISRPNLTFSTLTVSNMSPEDSSIYLCSVVERGNYGYTFGSGTRLTVV.

This clonotype was detected only a few times. The V and J genes are TRBV30 and TRBJ1-1; D is undetermined. Germline assignment: CDR1 GTSNPN and CDR2 SVGIG (reference sequence). This CDR3 spans 11 amino acids. V lost 6 bases and J 2 bases, leaving 7 bases between the germline ends. CDR3 nucleotide sequence: TGTGCCTGTTACAAAAACACTGAAGCTTTCTTT. Its protein is CACYKNTEAFF.

The chain links TRBV7-6 to TRBJ2-1; D call uncertain. Germline V gene data show CDR1 as SGHVS and CDR2 as FNYEAQ. This CDR3 is built from 12 residues. The V end lost 5 bases, the J end lost 5 bases, and 7 bases lay between the germline ends. The CDR3 DNA reads as TGTGCCAGCAGCCCGATAAACAATGAGCAGTTCTTC. It is translated as CASSPINNEQFF.

This clonotype has at least ten counts. The CDR3 sequence is CASSQRTSGSKFQETQYF. In nucleotides, the CDR3 is TGTGCCAGCAGCCAAAGGACTAGCGGGAGCAAATTTCAAGAGACCCAGTACTTC. V and J are TRBV7-8 and TRBJ2-5, with 13 positions matching TRBD2. CDR3 size: 18 residues. Per germline, CDR1 SGHVS and CDR2 FQNEAQ. V trimming: 5 bases; J trimming: 2 bases; junction bases outside the gene matches: 11.

This clonotype has more than one count but fewer than ten. The V and J genes are TRBV28 and TRBJ1-5; D gene uncertain. The germline gives CDR1 MDHEN, CDR2 SYDVKM. V lost 3 bases, J lost 7 bases, and 7 bases lay in between. The CDR3 covers 12 residues. Here the CDR3 reads CASSFLLQPQHF. The CDR3 coding sequence is TGTGCCAGCAGTTTCCTTCTCCAGCCCCAGCATTTT.

This clonotype has only a few counts. The chain recombines TRBV5-1 with TRBJ2-7; maybe TRBD2 (6 bases). The CDR3 sequence is 18 residues long. The germline V gene encodes CDR1 SGHRS and CDR2 YFSETQ. Trimming left V 1 base short and J 7 bases short, with 27 bases between. The CDR3 region is CASSLRPRRGGTEGEQYF. For the CDR3, the DNA is TGCGCCAGCAGCTTGAGGCCTCGGCGGGGAGGCACCGAGGGTGAGCAGTACTTC.

V and J are TRBV20-1 and TRBJ2-7; TRBD1 matches 10 bases. Germline values: CDR1 DFQATT, CDR2 SNEGSKA (reference sequence). The CDR3 sequence is 17 residues long. J gave up 4 bases and V 3 bases, and 15 bases lay outside the gene matches. The chain's CDR3 is CSASPPSGDRGIYEQYF. The CDR3 region has the DNA TGCAGTGCTAGTCCTCCGAGTGGGGACAGGGGAATATACGAGCAGTACTTC.

This chain links TRBV20-1 with TRBJ1-6; 10 nucleotides match TRBD1. V was clipped by 3 bases and J by 12 bases; unmatched bases: 2. Per the germline V gene, CDR1 is DFQATT and CDR2 is SNEGSKA (reference sequence). This CDR3 is built from 12 residues. The CDR3, as DNA: TGCAGTGCTAGGCGGGACAGGGGACCCCTCCACTTT. Residues: CSARRDRGPLHF.

V and J are TRBV20-1 and TRBJ2-7, with TRBD1 identical over 10 bases. Germline V gene sequence: CDR1 DFQATT, CDR2 SNEGSKA (reference sequence). With 6 bases clipped from V and 5 bases from J, the junction kept 4 bases outside the gene matches. The CDR3 has 12 residues. The CDR3 DNA is TGCAGTGCCCGGGACAGGGGCCACGAGCAGTACTTC. Residues: CSARDRGHEQYF.

In its sample, this clonotype was seen many times. The junction differs from germline at one of its ends, possibly a read error. The chain couples TRBV5-1 to TRBJ2-7, with 8 nucleotides matching TRBD1. The CDR3 extends over 14 amino acids. The V gene's germline CDR1 is SGHRS and CDR2 YFSETQ. The CDR3 nucleotides read TGTGCCAGCAGCTTGGGGACAGGTCGGTACGAGCAGTACTTC. This encodes CASSLGTGRYEQYF.

This clonotype was picked up many times. The chain carries TRBV29-1 and TRBJ2-1, with D maybe TRBD2 (6 bases). The CDR3 is 15 amino acids. In germline, CDR1 is SQVTM, CDR2 ANQGSEA. V dropped 3 bases and J dropped 6 bases, with 18 bases sitting between them. The CDR3 spells CSVDRAWDGGNEQFF. DNA of the CDR3: TGCAGCGTTGATAGAGCGTGGGACGGGGGCAATGAGCAGTTCTTC.

The chain has TRBV10-2 and TRBJ1-4; D might be TRBD1 (5 bases). With 2 bases removed from V and 3 bases from J, the gap between germline ends came to 13 bases. The CDR3 spans 16 residues. The V gene's germline CDR1 is WSHSY and CDR2 SAAADI. CDR3 amino acids: CASSEPAGGANEKLFF. CDR3 bases: TGCGCCAGCAGTGAGCCCGCGGGGGGGGCTAATGAAAAACTGTTTTTT.

At least ten counts were recorded for this clonotype. This sequence joins TRBV7-6 and TRBJ1-1; 9 bases fit TRBD1. CDR3 length: 14 residues. The trim removed 5 bases at V and 3 bases at J, leaving 4 bases unmatched. Germline values: CDR1 SGHVS, CDR2 FNYEAQ. The CDR3 protein is CASSDGTGYTEAFF. DNA of the CDR3: TGTGCCAGCAGCGACGGGACAGGGTACACTGAAGCTTTCTTT.

A few counts support this clonotype. The chain employs TRBV28 and TRBJ2-5; D may be TRBD2 (6 bases). This CDR3 contains 14 residues. Germline loops: CDR1 MDHEN, CDR2 SYDVKM. Trimming shortened V by 3 bases and J by 2 bases, and 10 bases separated the two germline ends. This chain's CDR3 is CASSFIGGQETQYF. The DNA of the CDR3 is TGTGCCAGCAGTTTCATCGGGGGTCAAGAGACCCAGTACTTC.

The V gene is TRBV11-1, the J gene TRBJ2-7; 11 nucleotides match TRBD1. V lost 2 bases to trimming and J lost 2 bases; unmatched junction nucleotides: 8. Germline assignment: CDR1 SGHAT and CDR2 FQDESV (reference sequence). This CDR3 contains 17 residues. The CDR3 spells CASSLSRDRGLTYEQYF. Written as DNA, the CDR3 is TGTGCCAGCAGCTTAAGCCGGGACAGGGGGTTAACCTACGAGCAGTACTTC.

This clonotype was observed at least ten times. The V call is TRBV11-2, the J call TRBJ1-1; D unresolved. The germline gives CDR1 SGHAT, CDR2 FQNNGV. V lost 3 bases to trimming and J lost 3 bases, with 11 bases between them. CDR3 size: 14 residues. CDR3 DNA sequence: TGTGCCAGCAGCTTCTCGGAGGGTTACACTGAAGCTTTCTTT. This codes for CASSFSEGYTEAFF. Complete variable domain (other parts from reference TRBV11-2 and TRBJ1-1): EAGVAQSPRYKIIEKRQSVAFWCNPISGHATLYWYQQILGQGPKLLIQFQNNGVVDDSQLPKDRFSAERLKGVDSTLKIQPAKLEDSAVYLCASSFSEGYTEAFFGQGTRLTVV.

The V call is TRBV20-1, the J call TRBJ2-7, with D possibly matching TRBD1 (6 bases). V dropped 6 bases and J dropped 0 bases, with 12 bases sitting between them. Germline V gives CDR1 DFQATT, CDR2 SNEGSKA (reference sequence). The CDR3 is made up of 13 amino acids. CDR3 DNA: TGCAGTGCCCCCGGGACACCCTCCTACGAGCAGTACTTC. This codes for CSAPGTPSYEQYF.

The V call is TRBV27, the J call TRBJ2-1, with TRBD2 matching over 7 bases. V lost 6 bases to trimming and J lost 6 bases; unmatched junction nucleotides: 14. The germline V gene has CDR1 MNHEY and CDR2 SMNVEV (reference sequence). The CDR3 spans 16 residues. This CDR3 reads CASRRLAARIGNEQFF. DNA of the CDR3: TGTGCCAGCAGACGTCTAGCGGCCAGGATCGGCAATGAGCAGTTCTTC.

The V gene is TRBV2, the J gene TRBJ2-3, with unresolved D. CDR3 length: 16 residues. Germline CDR1 SNHLY, CDR2 FYNNEI. The V and J ends lost 2 bases and 3 bases respectively, with 15 bases between them. The CDR3 DNA reads as TGTGCCAGCAGTGAATTGTTAAATGTCGGTACAGATACGCAGTATTTT. Translated: CASSELLNVGTDTQYF.

In its sample, this clonotype was seen a few times. The V and J genes are TRBV7-9 and TRBJ2-7; 11 bases match TRBD2. There are 17 residues in the CDR3. Germline CDR1 and CDR2: SEHNR and FQNEAQ (reference sequence). V shed 1 base and J 3 bases; nucleotides not matched to a gene: 8. CDR3 in amino acids: CASSLGGLAGGYYEQYF. In DNA form, the CDR3 reads TGTGCCAGCAGCTTAGGAGGGCTAGCGGGAGGTTACTACGAGCAGTACTTC.

With respect to this clonotype: A much larger clone sits a single nucleotide away, making a read error possible. J is TRBJ2-1 and V is TRBV2, with D perhaps matching TRBD1 (5 bases). The CDR3 has 16 residues. Germline CDR1 SNHLY, CDR2 FYNNEI. Trimming stripped 6 bases from V and 6 bases from J, with 21 bases between. CDR3 in amino acids: CASSQRGQTAPNEQFF. CDR3 nucleotides: TGTGCCAGCAGCCAAAGGGGTCAGACTGCCCCCAATGAGCAGTTCTTC.

This chain connects TRBV5-8 to TRBJ2-1; possibly TRBD1 for D (6 bases). CDR1 is SGHTS, CDR2 YDEGEE, per germline. There are 15 residues in the CDR3. V lost 4 bases, J lost 0 bases, and 11 bases lay in between. Written as DNA, the CDR3 is TGTGCCAGCAGCCGAGGACAGACCTCCTACAATGAGCAGTTCTTC. Protein sequence: CASSRGQTSYNEQFF.

V and J are TRBV7-3 and TRBJ2-1; D is uncertain. The CDR3 is 16 amino acids. Germline CDR1 and CDR2: SGHTA and FQGTGA. V was trimmed by 5 bases and J by 0 bases, leaving 14 bases between them. The CDR3 sequence: CASSRSPDPSYNEQFF. The CDR3 nucleotides are TGTGCCAGCAGCCGTAGTCCGGACCCCTCCTACAATGAGCAGTTCTTC. The full variable domain, completed using reference TRBV7-3 and TRBJ2-1, is GAGVSQTPSNKVTEKGKYVELRCDPISGHTALYWYRQSLGQGPEFLIYFQGTGAADDSGLPNDRFFAVRPEGSVSTLKIQRTERGDSAVYLCASSRSPDPSYNEQFFGPGTRLTVL.

This chain links TRBV20-1 with TRBJ2-7; D tentatively reads TRBD1 or TRBD2 (7 bases each). V shed 0 bases and J shed 6 bases, with 27 bases lying between them. In germline, CDR1 is DFQATT, CDR2 SNEGSKA (reference sequence). The CDR3 consists of 18 residues. CDR3 amino acids: CSARDHKGAGAGGLEQYF. CDR3 nucleotides: TGCAGTGCTAGAGATCATAAGGGGGCGGGGGCAGGGGGACTCGAGCAGTACTTC.

The chain uses TRBV5-1 and TRBJ2-7; perhaps TRBD1 as D (6 bases). V lost 0 bases, J lost 5 bases, and 9 bases lay in between. The germline gives CDR1 SGHRS, CDR2 YFSETQ. The CDR3 runs to 13 residues. CDR3 sequence reads: CASSLDRDNEQYF. Here the CDR3 DNA reads TGCGCCAGCAGCTTGGACAGGGACAACGAGCAGTACTTC.

The chain recombines TRBV9 with TRBJ2-3; tentative D call: TRBD1 (5 bases). Trimming stripped 0 bases from V and 1 base from J, with 12 bases between. The germline gives CDR1 SGDLS, CDR2 YYNGEE. This CDR3 has 16 residues. CDR3 residues: CASSVETDIGTDTQYF. The CDR3 DNA reads as TGTGCCAGCAGCGTAGAGACAGACATCGGCACAGATACGCAGTATTTT.

This clonotype came up many times. The rearrangement joins TRBV12-5 to TRBJ2-1; D could derive from TRBD1 or TRBD2 (6 bases each). Deletions cut 0 bases from V and 2 bases from J, with 23 bases between. The CDR3 consists of 20 residues. From germline, CDR1 is LGHNT and CDR2 FRNRAP. The CDR3 loop is CASGLVVRGSLAATYNEQFF. The CDR3 DNA follows: TGTGCTAGTGGTTTGGTGGTCAGGGGTTCTTTAGCGGCCACCTACAATGAGCAGTTCTTC. Together with reference TRBV12-5 and TRBJ2-1, the CDR3 gives the full variable domain: DARVTQTPRHKVTEMGQEVTMRCQPILGHNTVFWYRQTMMQGLELLAYFRNRAPLDDSGMPKDRFSAEMPDATLATLKIQPSEPRDSAVYFCASGLVVRGSLAATYNEQFFGPGTRLTVL.

This clonotype has at least ten counts. CDR3 in DNA: TGCAGTGCTAGACGGGCTAGCGGGGGGGACTACAATGAGCAGTTCTTC. Protein product: CSARRASGGDYNEQFF. The chain uses TRBV20-1 and TRBJ2-1; 12 bases match TRBD2. The ends lost 2 bases at V and 3 bases at J; junction bases unmatched: 5. CDR1 and CDR2 (germline): DFQATT, SNEGSKA (reference sequence). The CDR3 is 16 residues long.

V gene TRBV5-1 combines with J gene TRBJ1-1; maybe TRBD1 (5 bases). The CDR3 covers 14 residues. V lost 2 bases, J lost 6 bases, and 14 bases lay in between. Germline loops: CDR1 SGHRS, CDR2 YFSETQ. In nucleotides, the CDR3 is TGCGCCAGCAGCTTACAGGCAGGAGAAGCTGAAGCTTTCTTT. This codes for CASSLQAGEAEAFF.